Below are 21 T cell receptor beta chains sequenced from a single sample in a study of T cells after yellow fever vaccination (dated by TCRdb to between 2018 and 2020). Libraries were constructed by 5' RACE. TCRdb records Illumina HiSeq 2500 as the sequencer. The public reads were reanalyzed by TCRdb: fastp trimming at Q25, MiXCR alignment, in-frame beta chains only. One record per CDR3 amino acid sequence lists the most common genes and DNA. This sample gives 240,000 or so distinct CDR3 sequences in total; about 7% of them show up just once. Roughly 0.9% of the sample is taken by the ten largest. Read against the paper, the sample's treatment or condition label means: live attenuated yellow fever vaccine strain. This specimen was CD4+ T cells sorted from PBMCs, taken 15 days after the yellow fever booster vaccination. The source of these receptors is a man aged 30-40 years who received the YFV17D yellow fever vaccine.

This clonotype was counted only a few times. This chain uses TRBV12-3 or TRBV12-4 with TRBJ2-7, with TRBD1 matching over 10 bases. The CDR3 is made up of 15 amino acids. Unmatched junction bases numbered 7, after V lost 6 bases and J lost 2 bases. CDR3 sequence reads: CASSPQGQGPYEQYF. In DNA, the CDR3 is TGTGCCAGCAGCCCACAGGGACAGGGGCCCTACGAGCAGTACTTC.

The rearrangement links TRBV5-6 to TRBJ1-1; D possibly corresponds to TRBD1 (5 bases). The germline V and J ends were trimmed by 6 bases and 2 bases, with 14 bases remaining between them. Germline-derived CDR1 and CDR2 are SGHDT and YYEEEE. The CDR3 sequence is 14 residues long. For the CDR3, the DNA is TGTGCCAGCAACCCAGGACATTTTAACACTGAAGCTTTCTTT. It codes for CASNPGHFNTEAFF.

This chain links TRBV12-5 with TRBJ1-5; D might be TRBD1 (5 bases). The CDR3 sequence is 14 residues long. Germline lookup yields CDR1 LGHNT and CDR2 FRNRAP. V was clipped by 5 bases and J by 7 bases, with 15 bases between them. CDR3 DNA sequence: TGTGCTAGTGGTCTCGCCACAAGACAGCAGCCCCAGCATTTT. Encoded protein: CASGLATRQQPQHF.

This clonotype was seen a handful of times. J is TRBJ2-7 and V is TRBV4-2, with D hard to call. The CDR3 consists of 16 residues. CDR1 and CDR2 from the germline V gene are LGHNA and YNFKEQ. V shed 0 bases and J shed 0 bases, with 12 bases lying between them. This CDR3 reads CASSQERQSSSYEQYF. CDR3 coding DNA: TGTGCCAGCAGCCAAGAGCGGCAGTCAAGCTCCTACGAGCAGTACTTC.

This clonotype was seen only a few times. This rearrangement joins TRBV7-2 to TRBJ2-6, with no clear D. This CDR3 contains 13 residues. Germline V gene lookup returns CDR1 SGHTA and CDR2 FQGNSA. The germline V and J ends were trimmed by 5 bases and 4 bases, with 6 bases remaining between them. Written as DNA, the CDR3 is TGTGCCAGCAGCACCCGGGGGGCCAACGTCCTGACTTTC. This gives the protein CASSTRGANVLTF.

Comments on this clonotype: This may arise from a read error, as a much more abundant clone is one base away. V usage is TRBV5-1 and J usage is TRBJ2-7; the D gene is possibly TRBD2 (6 bases). This CDR3 contains 14 residues. The germline V and J ends were trimmed by 0 bases and 8 bases, with 15 bases remaining between them. Germline V gene sequence: CDR1 SGHRS, CDR2 YFSETQ. The CDR3: CASSLVGRRDQQYF. The CDR3 DNA reads TGCGCCAGCAGCTTGGTCGGGAGACGGGACCAGCAGTACTTC. Full variable domain (outside the CDR3, taken from reference TRBV5-1 and TRBJ2-7): KAGVTQTPRYLIKTRGQQVTLSCSPISGHRSVSWYQQTPGQGLQFLFEYFSETQRNKGNFPGRFSGRQFSNSRSEMNVSTLELGDSALYLCASSLVGRRDQQYFGPGTRLTVT.

This clonotype was counted ten times or more. V gene TRBV15 combines with J gene TRBJ1-2; D ambiguous. The CDR3 has 14 residues. V was cut by 1 base and J by 3 bases, with 9 bases left in between. Germline V gene data show CDR1 as LNHNV and CDR2 as YYDKDF (reference sequence). The CDR3 DNA reads TGTGCCACCAGCAGAGGAAGAAGGGACTATGGCTACACCTTC. This codes for CATSRGRRDYGYTF. Using reference TRBV15 and TRBJ1-2 for the parts outside the CDR3, the full variable domain is DAMVIQNPRYQVTQFGKPVTLSCSQTLNHNVMYWYQQKSSQAPKLLFHYYDKDFNNEADTPDNFQSRRPNTSFCFLDIRSPGLGDTAMYLCATSRGRRDYGYTFGSGTRLTVV.

In its sample, this clonotype was seen a few times. The chain links TRBV27 to TRBJ2-7, with unresolved D. The germline V gene has CDR1 MNHEY and CDR2 SMNVEV (reference sequence). Trimming cost V 7 bases and J 4 bases, with 11 bases left between them. This CDR3 is built from 12 residues. CDR3: CASTERQYEQYF. The CDR3 DNA is TGTGCCAGCACTGAACGGCAGTACGAGCAGTACTTC.

The J gene is TRBJ2-1, the V gene TRBV7-2; 7 bases align to TRBD1. CDR3 length: 16 amino acids. Trimming took 5 bases from V and 1 from J; bases not matched to a gene: 8. Germline lookup yields CDR1 SGHTA and CDR2 FQGNSA. The CDR3 spells CASSPPGQRSYNEQFF. CDR3 coding DNA: TGTGCCAGCAGCCCCCCGGGACAGCGGTCCTACAATGAGCAGTTCTTC.

V gene TRBV20-1 combines with J gene TRBJ2-7, with 8 bases fitting TRBD1. The CDR3 loop spans 14 amino acids. Germline lookup yields CDR1 DFQATT and CDR2 SNEGSKA (reference sequence). The V gene end was trimmed by 2 bases and the J gene end by 6 bases; junction bases not matched to a gene: 9. CDR3 in DNA: TGCAGTGCTAGATTCCGGGACAGGTACTCCGAGCAGTACTTC. Protein: CSARFRDRYSEQYF.

The sample holds many counts of this clonotype. This chain links TRBV5-6 with TRBJ2-2; 8 nucleotides match TRBD1. Germline V gene lookup returns CDR1 SGHDT and CDR2 YYEEEE. Trimming cost V 4 bases and J 4 bases; bases outside gene matches: 9. This CDR3 contains 16 residues. CDR3 DNA: TGTGCCAGCAGCCTTCCAGGGGGCGCAGTCACCGGGGAGCTGTTTTTT. Its protein product is CASSLPGGAVTGELFF.

The chain is built from TRBV5-6 and TRBJ2-5; 7 bases match TRBD1. J lost 2 bases, V lost 4 bases, and 5 bases had no gene match. Germline V gene data show CDR1 as SGHDT and CDR2 as YYEEEE. This CDR3 is built from 14 residues. CDR3: CASSPGTEQETQYF. The CDR3 DNA sequence: TGTGCCAGCAGCCCGGGGACAGAACAAGAGACCCAGTACTTC.

In regard to this clonotype: A much larger clone sits a single nucleotide away, making a read error possible. This rearrangement joins TRBV20-1 to TRBJ2-1; TRBD2 matches at 8 bases. The germline gives CDR1 DFQATT, CDR2 SNEGSKA (reference sequence). The CDR3 consists of 16 residues. CDR3 region: CSASALTSVSSNEQFF. CDR3 in DNA: TGCAGTGCTAGTGCCCTGACTAGCGTGTCCTCCAATGAGCAGTTCTTC.

This clonotype was found a few times. The chain recombines TRBV21-1 with TRBJ2-1. TRBV21-1 is a pseudogene. The CDR3 consists of 16 residues. Here the CDR3 reads CASSKKPRIDSTEQFF. The CDR3 DNA follows: TGTGCCAGCAGCAAAAAACCTCGTATTGATAGCACCGAGCAGTTCTTC.

V is TRBV21-1 and J is TRBJ1-5; no check of the table's D call, TRBD1, against the DNA was made. TRBV21-1 is termed a pseudogene. This CDR3 contains 15 residues. The CDR3: CASSISGGPNQPQHF. As DNA, the CDR3 is TGTGCCAGCAGCATATCAGGGGGCCCCAATCAGCCCCAGCATTTT.

This clonotype was counted many times. The chain recombines TRBV14 with TRBJ1-1, with 7 bases matching TRBD1. Germline CDR1 is SGHDN and CDR2 is FVKESK. Trimming cost V 8 bases and J 1 base; bases outside gene matches: 4. There are 13 residues in the CDR3. This CDR3 reads CASPGQTNTEAFF. For the CDR3, the DNA is TGTGCCAGCCCGGGACAGACGAACACTGAAGCTTTCTTT.

This chain joins TRBV5-1 and TRBJ2-7; 9 nucleotides line up with TRBD1. CDR3 length: 15 residues. The ends lost 0 bases at V and 4 bases at J; junction bases unmatched: 5. The germline gives CDR1 SGHRS, CDR2 YFSETQ. CDR3 nucleotides: TGCGCCAGCAGCTTGGCCTTGGACAGGGGTTACGAGCAGTACTTC. Translation: CASSLALDRGYEQYF.

This clonotype was recorded at least ten times. The V call is TRBV28, the J call TRBJ2-2, with D possibly being TRBD2 (5 bases). V lost 6 bases and J lost 5, with 13 bases in between. CDR3 size: 14 residues. The germline V gene encodes CDR1 MDHEN and CDR2 SYDVKM. The CDR3 DNA reads TGTGCCAGCAGACTTATCGGGGATACCGGGGAGCTGTTTTTT. This sequence encodes CASRLIGDTGELFF.

This clonotype occurred a few times. The V gene is TRBV12-3 or TRBV12-4, the J gene TRBJ1-1; 7 bases line up with TRBD1. The CDR3 contains 15 residues. V lost 1 base and J lost 0; bases outside the gene matches: 2. The CDR3 protein is CASSLDGTVNTEAFF. CDR3 coding DNA: TGTGCCAGCAGTTTAGATGGGACAGTGAACACTGAAGCTTTCTTT.

V is TRBV20-1 and J is TRBJ2-7, with D unclear. V was shortened by 6 bases and J by 4 bases, with 10 bases between the two germline ends. CDR3 length: 11 residues. Germline V lookup: CDR1 DFQATT, CDR2 SNEGSKA (reference sequence). The CDR3 here is CSARLKYEQYF. The CDR3 coding sequence is TGCAGTGCCCGACTGAAATACGAGCAGTACTTC.

There are many counts of this clonotype. The DNA for the CDR3 is TGCAGTGCTAGAGCCGGGACTAAACTCTACAATGAGCAGTTCTTC. It encodes CSARAGTKLYNEQFF. This chain connects TRBV20-1 to TRBJ2-1, with 7 bases aligning to TRBD2. Trimming cost V 1 base and J 3 bases; bases outside gene matches: 6. This CDR3 region has 15 residues. Per the germline V gene, CDR1 is DFQATT and CDR2 is SNEGSKA (reference sequence).